This T cell receptor beta chain comes out of a study of T cell repertoires in cytomegalovirus infection. This clonotype was picked up many times. TCRdb recomputed calls from the reads with MiXCR, one row per CDR3 protein. The sample holds hundreds of thousands of distinct CDR3 sequences; roughly 23% are singletons and the top ten take approximately 18%. Germline V gene lookup returns CDR1 SEHNR and CDR2 FQNEAQ (reference sequence). This CDR3 is built from 20 residues. V was clipped by 5 bases and J by 2 bases; unmatched bases: 16. The origin of this receptor is a human donor in good health (CMV status not recorded). Some clones in this sample may be carry-over from other donors' samples. The chain joins TRBV7-9 to TRBJ2-2, with 11 positions matching TRBD2. The sample taken for sequencing was CD8+ T cells from PBMCs. CDR3 in DNA: TGTGCCAGCAGCCCCTTTCAGGCCGCGACTAGCGGGGTTAACACCGGGGAGCTGTTTTTT. This codes for CASSPFQAATSGVNTGELFF.